Below are 29 T cell receptor beta chains sequenced from a single sample in a study of blood T cell repertoires in COVID-19. The repertoire was sequenced with immunoSEQ multiplex PCR; TCRdb's copy has only in-frame clones and lacks some. Seen here are around 250,000 clones, about nine tenths observed once, and the top ten hold 5.5% to 6.5%. The specimen was peripheral blood. The receptors derive from a man between 60 and 70 years old with acute or convalescent COVID-19.

The chain carries TRBV28 and TRBJ2-6, with a weak D call TRBD2 (6 bases). V lost 5 bases and J 3 bases, leaving 17 bases between the germline ends. CDR1 and CDR2 (germline): MDHEN, SYDVKM. The CDR3 consists of 17 residues. CDR3 in amino acids: CASSPPRPRGGANVLTF. The CDR3 nucleotides are TGTGCCAGCAGTCCCCCCCGTCCGCGGGGTGGGGCCAACGTCCTGACTTTC.

V and J are TRBV15 and TRBJ1-4; no firm D call. Trimming removed 1 base from V and 5 bases from J, with 8 bases in between. Looked up from germline, CDR1 is LNHNV and CDR2 is YYDKDF (reference sequence). This CDR3 has 14 amino acids. The CDR3 sequence: CATSRGSINEKLFF. CDR3 DNA: TGTGCCACCAGCAGAGGTTCTATCAATGAAAAACTGTTTTTT.

This clone came up once. The chain recombines TRBV2 with TRBJ2-7, with D possibly matching TRBD2 (6 bases). V gave up 8 bases and J gave up 0 bases, with 17 bases separating them. Per the germline V gene, CDR1 is SNHLY and CDR2 is FYNNEI. The CDR3 has 15 amino acids. In DNA, the CDR3 is TGTGCCAGCCAAAGGGAGGTTAGCAGCTCCTACGAGCAGTACTTC. Residues: CASQREVSSSYEQYF.

V and J are TRBV5-1 and TRBJ1-1, with D possibly matching TRBD1 (6 bases). CDR3 length equals 12 residues. The germline V gene has CDR1 SGHRS and CDR2 YFSETQ. With 5 bases removed from V and 7 bases from J, the gap between germline ends came to 12 bases. CDR3: CASRQGESEAFF. In DNA form, the CDR3 reads TGCGCCAGCAGACAGGGTGAGAGTGAAGCTTTCTTT.

The chain recombines TRBV9 with TRBJ2-1, with a possible D match to TRBD1 (6 bases). CDR1 and CDR2 (germline): SGDLS, YYNGEE. CDR3 length: 15 amino acids. Trimming removed 0 bases at V and 9 bases at J, with 16 bases between. This CDR3 reads CASSVEAGAAGEQFF. Written as DNA, the CDR3 is TGTGCCAGCAGCGTAGAGGCAGGGGCGGCAGGTGAGCAGTTCTTC.

The V gene is TRBV4-1, the J gene TRBJ2-7, with D possibly being TRBD1 (5 bases). The CDR3 spans 16 residues. Trimming removed 1 base from V and 8 bases from J, with 21 bases in between. Per the germline V gene, CDR1 is MGHRA and CDR2 is YSYEKL. In nucleotides, the CDR3 is TGCGCCAGCAGCCAAGTTCTTGTGACAGATCTCCCACAGCAGTACTTC. It codes for CASSQVLVTDLPQQYF.

The chain has TRBV11-2 and TRBJ2-7; a weak D match, TRBD2 (5 bases). Trimming stripped 5 bases from V and 1 base from J, with 15 bases between. This CDR3 comprises 15 residues. The germline V gene encodes CDR1 SGHAT and CDR2 FQNNGV. The CDR3 loop is CASSLDSTGSYEQYF. Here the CDR3 DNA reads TGTGCCAGCAGCCTCGATTCGACGGGGTCCTACGAGCAGTACTTC.

The chain joins TRBV4-3 to TRBJ2-3, with D perhaps TRBD2 (5 bases). This CDR3 is 20 amino acids long. V was trimmed by 1 base and J by 0 bases, leaving 23 bases between them. Germline V gene sequence: CDR1 LGHNA, CDR2 YSLEER. CDR3 region: CASSQGTISVLYSSTDTQYF. As DNA, the CDR3 is TGCGCCAGCAGCCAAGGAACGATTAGCGTTTTATACTCTAGCACAGATACGCAGTATTTT.

In the case of this clone: One end of the junction varies from germline; a read error may be responsible. The genes are TRBV28 and TRBJ1-2; 10 nucleotides align to TRBD1. Germline V lookup: CDR1 MDHEN, CDR2 SYDVKM. The CDR3 runs 12 residues. This CDR3 reads CASSSGQGRSAF. DNA for the CDR3: TGTGCCAGCAGTTCGGGACAGGGGAGGTCTGCCTTC.

This chain uses TRBV6-5 with TRBJ2-7; TRBD1 aligns across 7 bases. There are 15 residues in the CDR3. Germline V CDR1 and CDR2: MNHEY, SVGAGI. The trim removed 5 bases at V and 2 bases at J, leaving 9 bases unmatched. The DNA for the CDR3 is TGTGCCAGCAGTCCCCGGGACAGTCGGGCCTACGAGCAGTACTTC. This gives the protein CASSPRDSRAYEQYF.

The J gene is TRBJ2-1, the V gene TRBV5-1; 10 bases match TRBD2. The length of the CDR3 is 14 residues. Unmatched junction bases numbered 5, after V lost 4 bases and J lost 7 bases. Germline assignment: CDR1 SGHRS and CDR2 YFSETQ. CDR3: CASSGGSGRNEQFF. CDR3 bases: TGCGCCAGCAGCGGGGGTAGCGGGAGGAATGAGCAGTTCTTC.

The chain couples TRBV30 to TRBJ2-7, with 7 bases aligning to TRBD2. Germline assignment: CDR1 GTSNPN and CDR2 SVGIG (reference sequence). This CDR3 comprises 13 residues. J gave up 3 bases and V 5 bases, and 7 bases lay outside the gene matches. The CDR3 here is CAWGGEGHYEQYF. As DNA, the CDR3 is TGTGCCTGGGGGGGGGAGGGCCACTACGAGCAGTACTTC.

The chain couples TRBV6-1 to TRBJ1-5, with D tentatively TRBD1 (6 bases). This CDR3 comprises 16 residues. Germline V gene data show CDR1 as MNHNS and CDR2 as SASEGT. V shed 4 bases and J shed 4 bases, with 17 bases lying between them. CDR3: CASSAPKGGVNQPQHF. The CDR3 nucleotides read TGTGCCAGCAGTGCCCCAAAGGGGGGGGTAAATCAGCCCCAGCATTTT.

V and J are TRBV18 and TRBJ2-7; TRBD2 aligns across 11 bases. J gave up 2 bases and V 4 bases, and 16 bases lay outside the gene matches. CDR1 KGHSH and CDR2 LQKENI come from the germline V gene. This CDR3 contains 19 residues. DNA for the CDR3: TGTGCCAGCTCACTCGGGACACTAACCACTAGCGGGGGAACCTACGAGCAGTACTTC. It specifies CASSLGTLTTSGGTYEQYF.

The chain couples TRBV2 to TRBJ1-6, with TRBD1 matching 11 bases. CDR3 size: 14 residues. Per germline, CDR1 SNHLY and CDR2 FYNNEI. The trim removed 5 bases at V and 10 bases at J, leaving 4 bases unmatched. CDR3 in DNA: TGTGCCAGCAGTCTGGACAGGGGGCGATCACCCCTCCACTTT. Protein product: CASSLDRGRSPLHF.

The V and J genes are TRBV2 and TRBJ2-2; D uncertain. Trimming stripped 4 bases from V and 0 bases from J, with 3 bases between. The CDR3 totals 13 residues. The V gene's germline CDR1 is SNHLY and CDR2 FYNNEI. DNA of the CDR3: TGTGCCAGCAGTGCATCGAACACCGGGGAGCTGTTTTTT. Translating it yields CASSASNTGELFF.

The gene calls are TRBV27 and TRBJ2-7; 7 bases fit TRBD1. The CDR3 sequence is 15 residues long. The J segment lost 0 bases and the V segment lost 5 bases, leaving 7 bases of the junction unmatched. Germline loops: CDR1 MNHEY, CDR2 SMNVEV (reference sequence). The CDR3 nucleotides read TGTGCCAGCAGTATCCGGGACAGTACCTCCTACGAGCAGTACTTC. Its protein product is CASSIRDSTSYEQYF.

V is TRBV19 and J is TRBJ1-2; 8 bases agree with TRBD1. The CDR3 spans 16 residues. CDR1 LNHDA and CDR2 SQIVND come from the germline V gene (reference sequence). The ends lost 4 bases at V and 4 bases at J; junction bases unmatched: 11. CDR3 region: CASSRLSTGDPYGYTF. As DNA, the CDR3 is TGTGCCAGTAGTAGACTATCGACAGGGGACCCCTATGGCTACACCTTC.

The chain couples TRBV11-3 to TRBJ2-7; D is possibly TRBD2 (5 bases). With 5 bases removed from V and 2 bases from J, the gap between germline ends came to 7 bases. CDR1 SGHNT and CDR2 YENEEA come from the germline V gene. The CDR3 sequence is 12 residues long. The CDR3 coding sequence is TGTGCCAGCAGCCGAGCGGCCTACGAGCAGTACTTC. It encodes CASSRAAYEQYF.

The chain employs TRBV4-1 and TRBJ1-1; maybe TRBD1 (5 bases). The CDR3 totals 13 residues. Trimming cost V 1 base and J 6 bases, with 9 bases left between them. Germline assignment: CDR1 MGHRA and CDR2 YSYEKL. CDR3 sequence (DNA): TGCGCCAGCAGCCAAGTCTTACAGGCTGAAGCTTTCTTT. This sequence encodes CASSQVLQAEAFF.

This clone came up once. This rearrangement joins TRBV7-2 to TRBJ2-7; TRBD2 aligns across 11 bases. The CDR3 runs 15 residues. Trimming took 5 bases from V and 2 from J; bases not matched to a gene: 5. The germline gives CDR1 SGHTA, CDR2 FQGNSA. The CDR3 protein is CASSPRLAGTYEQYF. The CDR3 DNA reads TGTGCCAGCAGCCCGAGACTAGCGGGGACCTACGAGCAGTACTTC.

Details on this clone: Its ends do not fully match the called genes, so a read error is possible. V is TRBV7-7 and J is TRBJ2-7; the match to TRBD1 covers 7 bases. The CDR3 length is 15 residues. Germline-derived CDR1 and CDR2 are SSHAT and FNYEAQ (reference sequence). The chain's CDR3 is CASSLASGGSYEQYF. DNA for the CDR3: TGTGCTAGCAGCTTAGCGTCAGGGGGCTCCTACGAGCAGTACTTC. Full variable domain (missing parts from reference TRBV7-7 and TRBJ2-7): GAGVSQSPRYKVTKRGQDVTLRCDPISSHATLYWYQQALGQGPEFLTYFNYEAQPDKSGLPSDRFSAERPEGSISTLTIQRTEQRDSAMYRCASSLASGGSYEQYFGPGTRLTVT.

V is TRBV30 and J is TRBJ2-7; 15 positions match TRBD2. J was trimmed by 2 bases and V by 8 bases; bases with no gene match: 1. This CDR3 is 13 amino acids long. Looked up from germline, CDR1 is GTSNPN and CDR2 is SVGIG (reference sequence). The DNA for the CDR3 is TGTGCCGGACTAGCGGGAGGGACCTACGAGCAGTACTTC. Translation gives CAGLAGGTYEQYF.

The chain employs TRBV29-1 and TRBJ2-3, with D maybe TRBD2 (5 bases). The germline gives CDR1 SQVTM, CDR2 ANQGSEA. V lost 7 bases to trimming and J lost 4 bases, with 15 bases between them. This CDR3 has 13 amino acids. CDR3 sequence: CSDRTPGSDTQYF. The CDR3 DNA follows: TGCAGCGACCGGACCCCGGGATCAGATACGCAGTATTTT.

The chain carries TRBV6-1 and TRBJ2-4; TRBD1 might be the D (5 bases). The CDR3 has 15 amino acids. The V end lost 5 bases, the J end lost 5 bases, and 16 bases lay between the germline ends. CDR1 is MNHNS and CDR2 is SASEGT in the germline V gene. DNA of the CDR3: TGTGCCAGCAGTACCTACCAGGGTGAGGAAAACATTCAGTACTTC. Residues: CASSTYQGEENIQYF.

The chain is built from TRBV11-2 and TRBJ1-6; D remains unclear. The CDR3 extends over 15 amino acids. The germline V and J ends were trimmed by 1 base and 8 bases, with 12 bases remaining between them. The germline CDR1 and CDR2 sequences are SGHAT and FQNNGV. Here the CDR3 DNA reads TGTGCCAGCAGCTTAGGGCCAGCGGCTGATTCACCCCTCCACTTT. Translated, it gives CASSLGPAADSPLHF. The variable domain in full, completed from reference TRBV11-2 and TRBJ1-6, reads EAGVAQSPRYKIIEKRQSVAFWCNPISGHATLYWYQQILGQGPKLLIQFQNNGVVDDSQLPKDRFSAERLKGVDSTLKIQPAKLEDSAVYLCASSLGPAADSPLHFGNGTRLTVT.

The rearrangement joins TRBV18 to TRBJ2-7; 7 nucleotides match TRBD1. This CDR3 comprises 13 residues. The V and J ends lost 8 bases and 4 bases, in that order; junction bases with no gene match: 8. CDR1 is KGHSH, CDR2 LQKENI, per germline. CDR3 nucleotide sequence: TGTGCCAGCCGACAGGGAAAGGAGTACGAGCAGTACTTC. Protein sequence: CASRQGKEYEQYF.

This chain joins TRBV11-3 and TRBJ2-5; TRBD1 matches 8 bases. The CDR3 has 14 residues. Looked up from germline, CDR1 is SGHNT and CDR2 is YENEEA. V shed 5 bases and J 5 bases; nucleotides not matched to a gene: 7. The CDR3 loop is CASSPQGAWETQYF. The CDR3 DNA is TGTGCCAGCAGCCCTCAGGGGGCATGGGAGACCCAGTACTTC.

The chain has TRBV27 and TRBJ2-7; 13 nucleotides align to TRBD2. The CDR3 loop spans 15 amino acids. The junction had 7 bases not matched to a gene; V was cut back by 7 bases and J by 4 bases. CDR1 MNHEY and CDR2 SMNVEV come from the germline V gene (reference sequence). CDR3 in amino acids: CASTGTSGIFYEQYF. The CDR3 region has the DNA TGTGCCAGCACCGGGACTAGCGGGATTTTTTACGAGCAGTACTTC.